This is a list of T cell receptor beta chains from one sample in a study of monozygotic twins with cystic fibrosis. Profiling relied on immunoSEQ multiplex PCR, and the TCRdb table lists in-frame clones only, not all of them. This repertoire shows 9,000 or so clones, approximately 98% found once; its top ten account for over 0.2%. Sequenced sample: blood. The source of these receptors is a girl aged 2 to 10 with cystic fibrosis. CDR3s include the opening cysteine and the closing phenylalanine or tryptophan. The order of the fields is V gene, clone size, CDR3 length, J gene, D gene, CDR3 protein, CDR3 DNA. A D gene is named only where the DNA matches it firmly. Clone size is stated in some rows and not others, as once, few, many or a class when expanded.

v_call: TRBV11-2; clone_size: -; cdr3_length: 14; j_call: TRBJ2-7; d_call: TRBD2; cdr3_aa: CASSFLAGAGEQYF; cdr3_nt: TGTGCCAGCAGCTTTCTAGCGGGAGCGGGGGAGCAGTACTTC
v_call: TRBV15; clone_size: -; cdr3_length: 13; j_call: TRBJ2-3; d_call: -; cdr3_aa: CATSRGLADTQYF; cdr3_nt: TGTGCCACCAGCAGAGGACTAGCAGATACGCAGTATTTT
v_call: TRBV27; clone_size: -; cdr3_length: 17; j_call: TRBJ2-1; d_call: -; cdr3_aa: CASSLLGVGNSYNEQFF; cdr3_nt: TGTGCCAGCAGTTTATTAGGGGTCGGAAACTCCTACAATGAGCAGTTCTTC
v_call: TRBV27; clone_size: -; cdr3_length: 13; j_call: TRBJ1-1; d_call: -; cdr3_aa: CASSFIQGAEAFF; cdr3_nt: TGTGCCAGCAGTTTTATACAGGGCGCTGAAGCTTTCTTT
v_call: TRBV7-2; clone_size: -; cdr3_length: 13; j_call: TRBJ1-2; d_call: TRBD1; cdr3_aa: CASSRDSNYGYTF; cdr3_nt: TGTGCCAGCAGCCGGGACAGTAACTATGGCTACACCTTC
v_call: TRBV27; clone_size: -; cdr3_length: 17; j_call: TRBJ1-1; d_call: -; cdr3_aa: CASSLYGLGGGGTEAFF; cdr3_nt: TGTGCCAGCAGTTTATACGGATTGGGGGGCGGAGGCACTGAAGCTTTCTTT
v_call: TRBV7-2; clone_size: -; cdr3_length: 15; j_call: TRBJ2-7; d_call: -; cdr3_aa: CASSLGKGPTYEQYF; cdr3_nt: TGTGCCAGCAGCTTAGGCAAGGGGCCCACCTACGAGCAGTACTTC
v_call: TRBV30; clone_size: -; cdr3_length: 12; j_call: TRBJ2-7; d_call: -; cdr3_aa: CAWSVGPYEQYF; cdr3_nt: TGTGCCTGGAGTGTCGGCCCCTACGAGCAGTACTTC
v_call: TRBV5-1; clone_size: -; cdr3_length: 15; j_call: TRBJ2-2; d_call: TRBD1; cdr3_aa: CASSLEGASTGELFF; cdr3_nt: TGCGCCAGCAGCTTGGAGGGGGCGAGCACCGGGGAGCTGTTTTTT
v_call: TRBV7-8; clone_size: once; cdr3_length: 15; j_call: TRBJ1-3; d_call: -; cdr3_aa: CASSPRGTYGNTIYF; cdr3_nt: TGTGCCAGCAGCCCCCGAGGGACGTATGGAAACACCATATATTTT
v_call: TRBV5-4; clone_size: -; cdr3_length: 16; j_call: TRBJ2-2; d_call: TRBD1; cdr3_aa: CASSFDRGRSTGELFF; cdr3_nt: TGTGCCAGCAGCTTTGACAGGGGGCGCAGCACCGGGGAGCTGTTTTTT
v_call: TRBV2; clone_size: -; cdr3_length: 11; j_call: TRBJ2-7; d_call: -; cdr3_aa: CASSEGYEQYF; cdr3_nt: TGTGCCAGCAGTGAAGGGTACGAGCAGTACTTC
v_call: TRBV27; clone_size: -; cdr3_length: 14; j_call: TRBJ2-7; d_call: -; cdr3_aa: CATASQGGIYEQYF; cdr3_nt: TGTGCCACCGCGTCACAGGGAGGCATCTACGAGCAGTACTTC
v_call: TRBV28; clone_size: -; cdr3_length: 14; j_call: TRBJ1-2; d_call: -; cdr3_aa: CASRLPGRAYGYTF; cdr3_nt: TGTGCCAGCAGGTTACCCGGACGGGCCTATGGCTACACCTTC
v_call: TRBV5-1; clone_size: -; cdr3_length: 14; j_call: TRBJ2-5; d_call: -; cdr3_aa: CASSERGGQETQYF; cdr3_nt: TGCGCCAGCAGCGAGCGAGGGGGCCAAGAGACCCAGTACTTC
v_call: TRBV6-1; clone_size: -; cdr3_length: 15; j_call: TRBJ2-1; d_call: -; cdr3_aa: CASSSGTRIYNEQFF; cdr3_nt: TGTGCCAGCAGTTCCGGGACAAGGATCTACAATGAGCAGTTCTTC
v_call: TRBV4-2; clone_size: -; cdr3_length: 17; j_call: TRBJ1-1; d_call: -; cdr3_aa: CASSQVAPGHLKTEAFF; cdr3_nt: TGTGCCAGCAGCCAAGTGGCCCCGGGACACCTTAAAACTGAAGCTTTCTTT
v_call: TRBV5-1; clone_size: -; cdr3_length: 15; j_call: TRBJ2-1; d_call: TRBD2; cdr3_aa: CASSLEVREGREQFF; cdr3_nt: TGCGCCAGCAGCTTGGAGGTGCGGGAGGGCCGGGAGCAGTTCTTC
v_call: TRBV6-5; clone_size: once; cdr3_length: 13; j_call: TRBJ1-5; d_call: -; cdr3_aa: CASSYGYSQPQHF; cdr3_nt: TGTGCCAGCAGTTACGGATACAGTCAGCCCCAGCATTTT
v_call: TRBV5-1; clone_size: -; cdr3_length: 14; j_call: TRBJ2-3; d_call: TRBD2; cdr3_aa: CASRDGRGTDTQYF; cdr3_nt: TGCGCCAGCAGAGACGGGAGGGGGACAGATACGCAGTATTTT